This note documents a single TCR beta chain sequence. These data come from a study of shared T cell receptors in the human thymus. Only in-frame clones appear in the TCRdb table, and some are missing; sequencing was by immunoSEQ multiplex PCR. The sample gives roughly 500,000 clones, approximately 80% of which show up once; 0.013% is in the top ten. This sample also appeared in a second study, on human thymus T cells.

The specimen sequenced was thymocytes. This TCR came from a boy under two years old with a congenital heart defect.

The CDR3 reads CASSLAGVASGRAPLQETQYF. In DNA, the CDR3 is TGTGCCAGCAGCTTAGCGGGGGTTGCTAGCGGGAGGGCCCCTCTCCAAGAGACCCAGTACTTC. V gene TRBV7-2 combines with J gene TRBJ2-5, with 12 bases lining up with TRBD2. Germline-derived CDR1 and CDR2 are SGHTA and FQGNSA. This CDR3 contains 21 residues. The V segment lost 0 bases and the J segment 1 base; nucleotides outside the gene matches: 15.